The next 9 T cell receptor beta chains were all read from a single sample in a study of shared clonotypes between healthy human individuals. Clones were read by immunoSEQ multiplex PCR, and TCRdb kept only the in-frame ones, dropping some. The data hold 150,000 to 200,000 clones, with 66% observed a single time. The sample taken for sequencing was memory CD4+ T cells sorted from blood. Subset specified: CD45RA-negative fraction. All receptors come from a man aged 25 to 40 in good health.

The V call is TRBV25-1, the J call TRBJ2-4; 8 nucleotides align to TRBD1. Looked up from germline, CDR1 is MGHDK and CDR2 is SYGVNS. V lost 5 bases to trimming and J lost 8 bases; unmatched junction nucleotides: 5. The CDR3 sequence is 13 residues long. The CDR3 reads CASSRTGMHIQYF. The CDR3 nucleotides read TGTGCCAGCAGTAGGACAGGGATGCACATTCAGTACTTC.

This chain connects TRBV18 to TRBJ2-6; 8 positions agree with TRBD1. CDR1 is KGHSH, CDR2 LQKENI, per germline. Trimming removed 2 bases from V and 4 bases from J; junction bases left unmatched: 10. This CDR3 is 18 amino acids long. CDR3 DNA sequence: TGTGCCAGCTCACCAAGGACAGGGATGGGTAGCGGGGCCAACGTCCTGACTTTC. This encodes CASSPRTGMGSGANVLTF.

V usage is TRBV19 and J usage is TRBJ1-1; D uncertain. The CDR3 runs 11 residues. The germline V and J ends were trimmed by 4 bases and 8 bases, with 8 bases remaining between them. CDR1 and CDR2 (germline): LNHDA, SQIVND (reference sequence). The CDR3 bases are TGTGCCAGTAGTACCGAGTACGAAGCTTTCTTT. The encoded protein is CASSTEYEAFF.

The chain employs TRBV6-1 and TRBJ2-1; no firm D call. V was trimmed by 4 bases and J by 7 bases, leaving 17 bases between them. Looked up from germline, CDR1 is MNHNS and CDR2 is SASEGT. CDR3 length: 15 residues. CDR3 loop: CASSVAVQWGNEQFF. As DNA, the CDR3 is TGTGCCAGCAGTGTGGCGGTGCAGTGGGGAAATGAGCAGTTCTTC.

This clone was detected only a few times. This chain links TRBV5-1 with TRBJ2-1; a possible D gene is TRBD1 (6 bases). Trimming stripped 2 bases from V and 5 bases from J, with 11 bases between. This CDR3 has 14 residues. Germline lookup yields CDR1 SGHRS and CDR2 YFSETQ. The CDR3 nucleotides read TGCGCCAGCAGCTTCACAGGGTACCACAATGAGCAGTTCTTC. It encodes CASSFTGYHNEQFF.

Note on this clone: This sequence may be a read error, since a much larger clone differs from it by one base. This CDR3 is also generated by other DNA sequences in the sample. The chain uses TRBV27 and TRBJ1-2; possibly TRBD1 for D (5 bases). This CDR3 has 13 residues. V lost 9 bases, J lost 2 bases, and 13 bases lay in between. CDR1 is MNHEY, CDR2 SMNVEV, per germline (reference sequence). The CDR3 is CASSPTDNYGYTF. The DNA of the CDR3 is TGTGCCAGTAGCCCGACAGACAACTATGGCTACACCTTC.

The V call is TRBV7-2, the J call TRBJ2-5; tentative D call: TRBD2 (5 bases). V lost 1 base and J 7 bases, leaving 16 bases between the germline ends. Germline-derived CDR1 and CDR2 are SGHTA and FQGNSA. This CDR3 comprises 15 residues. For the CDR3, the DNA is TGTGCCAGCAGCTTAGAACTGGCTGGAGGCGGGACCCAGTACTTC. It codes for CASSLELAGGGTQYF.

The chain has TRBV27 and TRBJ1-4, with 9 bases identical to TRBD1. V dropped 2 bases and J dropped 7; count of bases not matched to a gene: 2. The CDR3 has 14 residues. Germline V gene data show CDR1 as MNHEY and CDR2 as SMNVEV (reference sequence). In nucleotides, the CDR3 is TGTGCCAGCAGTTTAGCGGGACAGGGTGAAAAACTGTTTTTT. This gives the protein CASSLAGQGEKLFF.

The chain joins TRBV6-6 to TRBJ2-7; no definite D call. The germline V gene has CDR1 MNHNY and CDR2 SVGAGI (reference sequence). The CDR3 is made up of 11 amino acids. V shed 4 bases and J shed 4 bases, with 5 bases lying between them. The CDR3 here is CASSSIYEQYF. For the CDR3, the DNA is TGTGCCAGCAGTTCAATATACGAGCAGTACTTC.